The present entry profiles one T cell receptor beta chain with its context. As yet, its antigen is unknown. A read error is likely here: a far larger clone is one base away. The CDR3 runs 14 residues. Germline values: CDR1 SEHNR, CDR2 FQNEAQ (reference sequence). Assay used: immunoSEQ multiplex PCR; TCRdb lists only in-frame clones, some missing. The table shows some 500,000 clones, with roughly four fifths occurring only once. The source of the sample is a study of shared clonotypes between healthy human individuals. Overall study: Donor ages ranged 18 to 49 years: a couple of women, three men. Overall study results and limits: Depth of sequencing was expected to influence donor clonotype sharing.

Participating donors were healthy, HIV-negative adults free of recent acute infections or vaccinations. Every one of the donors was a Caucasian adult that lived in Nashville, Tennessee. The rearrangement uses TRBV7-9 and TRBJ2-2; possibly TRBD2 for D (5 bases). The sequenced material came from PBMCs. The origin of this receptor is a woman in her thirties or forties in good health. Some clones in this sample may be carry-over from other donors' samples. Here the CDR3 DNA reads TGTGCCAGCAGCTTAGCGGGAGACACCGAGGAGCTGTTTTTT. Translation gives CASSLAGDTEELFF.